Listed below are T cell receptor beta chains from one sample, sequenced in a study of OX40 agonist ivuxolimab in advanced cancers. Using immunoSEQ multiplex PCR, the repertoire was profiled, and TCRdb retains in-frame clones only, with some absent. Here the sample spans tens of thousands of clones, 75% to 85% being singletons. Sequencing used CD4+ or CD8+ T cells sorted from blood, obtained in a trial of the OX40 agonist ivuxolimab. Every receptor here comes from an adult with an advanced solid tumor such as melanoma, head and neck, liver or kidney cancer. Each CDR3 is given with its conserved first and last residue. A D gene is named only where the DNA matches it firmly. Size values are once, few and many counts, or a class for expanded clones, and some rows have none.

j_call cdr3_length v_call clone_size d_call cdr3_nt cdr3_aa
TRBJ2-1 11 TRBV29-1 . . TGCAGCGTTGAAGTTGGTGATGAGCAGTTCTTC CSVEVGDEQFF
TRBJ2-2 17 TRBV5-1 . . TGCGCCAGCAGCCCTAAGGGTTCGTCGGGGGTGGCCGGGGAGCTGTTTTTT CASSPKGSSGVAGELFF
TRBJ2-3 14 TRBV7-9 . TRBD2 TGTGCCAGCACCTCCGGGGGGGGCACAGATACGCAGTATTTT CASTSGGGTDTQYF
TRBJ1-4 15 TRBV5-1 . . TGCGCCAGCAGCCCTATTTTCGGCGGAGGGGAAAAACTGTTTTTT CASSPIFGGGEKLFF
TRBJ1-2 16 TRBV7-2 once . TGTGCCAGCAGCTTAATTACGGGACACACTAACTATGGCTACACCTTC CASSLITGHTNYGYTF
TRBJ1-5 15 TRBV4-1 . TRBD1 TGCGCCAGCAGCCAAGGCCAACAGGGGTATCAGCCCCAGCATTTT CASSQGQQGYQPQHF
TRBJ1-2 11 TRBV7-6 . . TGTGCCAGCAGCTCTGGGGTCCGATACACCTTC CASSSGVRYTF
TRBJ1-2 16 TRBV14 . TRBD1 TGTGCCAGCAGCCAAGGAGGACCCGGGACAGGGTATGGCTACACCTTC CASSQGGPGTGYGYTF
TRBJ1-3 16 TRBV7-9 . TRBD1 TGTGCCAGCAGCACCCGAGGGACAGCCTCTGGAAACACCATATATTTT CASSTRGTASGNTIYF
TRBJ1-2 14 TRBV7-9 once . TGTGCCAGCAGCGCGAGGCGGGGGCAATCTGGCTACACCTTC CASSARRGQSGYTF
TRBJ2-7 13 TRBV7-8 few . TGTGCCAGCAGCGTGGACAGTTCCTACGAGCAGTACTTC CASSVDSSYEQYF